Included here is one TCR beta chain sequence, with context. The V gene's germline CDR1 is SGHVS and CDR2 FNYEAQ. With 2 bases removed from V and 4 bases from J, the gap between germline ends came to 4 bases. The CDR3 contains 12 residues. Profiling relied on immunoSEQ multiplex PCR, and the TCRdb table lists in-frame clones only, not all of them. In the table there are some 350,000 clones, about 64% of which are singletons. This specimen comes from a study of cytotoxic CD8 clonotypes in ibrutinib-treated CLL. This TCR derives from a human donor with chronic lymphocytic leukemia. The J gene is TRBJ2-3, the V gene TRBV7-6; D gene ambiguous. Sequencing was performed on PBMCs, taken after 36 months of ibrutinib treatment. This CDR3 is CASSLNADTQYF. CDR3 DNA sequence: TGTGCCAGCAGCTTAAATGCAGATACGCAGTATTTT.